This TCR beta chain is from a study of T-cell reconstitution after alpha-beta-depleted transplantation in children (TCRdb year 2016). Background for the entire study: T-cell immune reconstitution after TCRalphabeta/CD19-depleted allogeneic hematopoietic cell transplantation in children was quantitatively tracked in the study by means of TCR repertoire profiling. Overall results and qualifications from the work: Apparently early alphabetaT-cell count recovery about two months after transplant reportedly relied on only several hundred rapidly expanded clones derived from non-depleted graft cells. The high TCRbeta diversity at day 60 in some patients was ascribed to recipient T cells and intrathymic progenitors that had survived conditioning. Over the following months the frequencies of hyperexpanded clones went down, and after one year T-cell counts and TCRbeta diversity were mostly credited to newly produced T cells.

The treatment or condition label of this sample denotes: allogeneic hematopoietic cell transplantation with graft depleted of TCRalphabeta T cells and CD19 B cells. The children who served as transplant recipients had been given grafts of TCRalphabeta/CD19-depleted allogeneic hematopoietic cells. With respect to this clonotype: The target of this receptor is not known. The record has no base qualities; no much larger clone is one base away.

Spanning cysteine to phenylalanine, the CDR3 consists of 15 amino acids. The retained sequence is limited to the CDR3, 45 bases, with the frame set at the first base. Sequences PRHDT (CDR1) and FYEKMQ (CDR2) are obtained from the germline V gene (reference sequence). A distance of 17 bases separates the germline ends of V and J, which lose 2 bases and 6 bases respectively. The receptor library was made with PCR. TCRdb lists the instrument as Illumina HiSeq 2500. Molecular barcoding was employed in the preparation of TCR libraries, with unique molecular identifiers being used to normalize TCRbeta repertoire quantification. TCRdb ran its own pipeline on the public reads, namely fastp trimming at Q25 and MiXCR clone calling, and kept in-frame beta chains. A single entry per CDR3 protein holds the most common genes and DNA from its merged rows. The sample contains hundreds of thousands of distinct CDR3 sequences, roughly 23% of them found a single time. The leading ten clones occupy roughly 15% of the sample.

This TCR derives from a boy under three years old who had a stem cell transplant for acute myeloid leukemia, so the T cells may come from the graft donor. The source material was PBMCs, mostly from graft donor cells, sampled 360 days after TCRalphabeta/CD19-depleted stem cell transplant. The sequence links TRBV13 to TRBJ2-7; no D segment can be confidently identified. The CDR3 region has the sequence CASSLTLSSRLEQYF. Read as DNA, the sequence is TGTGCCAGCAGCTTAACGCTAAGTTCCCGCCTCGAGCAGTACTTC.